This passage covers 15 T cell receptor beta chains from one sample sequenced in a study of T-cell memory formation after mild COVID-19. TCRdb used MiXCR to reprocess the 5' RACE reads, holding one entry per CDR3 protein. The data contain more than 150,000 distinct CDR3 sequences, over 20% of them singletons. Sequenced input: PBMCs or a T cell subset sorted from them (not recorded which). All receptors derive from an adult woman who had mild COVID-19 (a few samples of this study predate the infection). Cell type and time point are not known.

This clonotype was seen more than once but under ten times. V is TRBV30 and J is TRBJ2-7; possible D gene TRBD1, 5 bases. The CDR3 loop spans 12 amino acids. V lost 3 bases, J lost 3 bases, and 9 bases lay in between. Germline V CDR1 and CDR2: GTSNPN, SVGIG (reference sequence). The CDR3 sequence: CAWSPDSYEQYF. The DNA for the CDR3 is TGTGCCTGGAGCCCCGACAGCTACGAGCAGTACTTC. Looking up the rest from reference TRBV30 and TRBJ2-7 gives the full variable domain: SQTIHQWPATLVQPVGSPLSLECTVEGTSNPNLYWYRQAAGRGLQLLFYSVGIGQISSEVPQNLSASRPQDRQFILSSKKLLLSDSGFYLCAWSPDSYEQYFGPGTRLTVT.

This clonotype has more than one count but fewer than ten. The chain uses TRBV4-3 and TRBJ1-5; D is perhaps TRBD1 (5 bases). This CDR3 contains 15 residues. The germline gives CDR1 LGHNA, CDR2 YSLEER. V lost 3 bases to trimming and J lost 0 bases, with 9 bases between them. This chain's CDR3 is CASSHSDSSNQPQHF. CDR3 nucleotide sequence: TGCGCCAGCAGCCACTCCGACAGTAGCAATCAGCCCCAGCATTTT.

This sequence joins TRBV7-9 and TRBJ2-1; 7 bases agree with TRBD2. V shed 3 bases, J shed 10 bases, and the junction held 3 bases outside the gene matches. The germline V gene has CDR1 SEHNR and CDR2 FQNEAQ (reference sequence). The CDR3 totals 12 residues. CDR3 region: CASSFEAGEQFF. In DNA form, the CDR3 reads TGTGCCAGCAGCTTTGAAGCGGGGGAGCAGTTCTTC. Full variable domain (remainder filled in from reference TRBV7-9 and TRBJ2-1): DTGVSQNPRHKITKRGQNVTFRCDPISEHNRLYWYRQTLGQGPEFLTYFQNEAQLEKSRLLSDRFSAERPKGSFSTLEIQRTEQGDSAMYLCASSFEAGEQFFGPGTRLTVL.

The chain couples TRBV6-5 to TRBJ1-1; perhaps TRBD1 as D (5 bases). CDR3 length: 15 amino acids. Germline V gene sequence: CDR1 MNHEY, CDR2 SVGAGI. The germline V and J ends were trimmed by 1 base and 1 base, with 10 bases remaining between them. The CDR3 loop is CASSYFGGANTEAFF. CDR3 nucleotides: TGTGCCAGCAGTTACTTCGGAGGGGCGAACACTGAAGCTTTCTTT.

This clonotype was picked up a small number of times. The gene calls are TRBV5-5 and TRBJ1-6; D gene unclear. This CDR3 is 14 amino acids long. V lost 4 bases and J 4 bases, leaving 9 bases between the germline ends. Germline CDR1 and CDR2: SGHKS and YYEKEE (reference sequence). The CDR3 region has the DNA TGTGCCAGCAGCCCCGCAGCTTATAATTCACCCCTCCACTTT. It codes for CASSPAAYNSPLHF.

The CDR3 here is CSARRDTGELFF. CDR3 DNA: TGCAGTGCTAGGCGGGACACCGGGGAGCTGTTTTTT. This chain joins TRBV20-1 and TRBJ2-2, with TRBD2 as a possible D gene (5 bases). V was shortened by 3 bases and J by 3 bases, with 5 bases between the two germline ends. In germline, CDR1 is DFQATT, CDR2 SNEGSKA (reference sequence). CDR3 length: 12 amino acids.

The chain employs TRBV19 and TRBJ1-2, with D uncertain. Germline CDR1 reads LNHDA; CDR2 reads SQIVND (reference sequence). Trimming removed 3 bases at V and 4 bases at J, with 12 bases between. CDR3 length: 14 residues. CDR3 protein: CASSISGFGYGYTF. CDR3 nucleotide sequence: TGTGCCAGTAGTATTTCGGGATTCGGCTATGGCTACACCTTC.

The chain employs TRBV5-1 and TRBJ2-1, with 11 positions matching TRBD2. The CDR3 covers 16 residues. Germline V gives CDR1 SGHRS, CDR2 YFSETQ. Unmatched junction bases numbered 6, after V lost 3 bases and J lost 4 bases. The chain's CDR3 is CASSSILAGEYNEQFF. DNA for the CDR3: TGCGCCAGCAGCTCAATACTAGCGGGGGAGTACAATGAGCAGTTCTTC.

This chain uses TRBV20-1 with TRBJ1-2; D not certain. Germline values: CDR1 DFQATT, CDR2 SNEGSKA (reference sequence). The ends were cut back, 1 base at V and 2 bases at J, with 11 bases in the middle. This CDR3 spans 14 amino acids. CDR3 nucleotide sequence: TGCAGTGCTAGAGTGGTAGGCGACAACTATGGCTACACCTTC. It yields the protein CSARVVGDNYGYTF.

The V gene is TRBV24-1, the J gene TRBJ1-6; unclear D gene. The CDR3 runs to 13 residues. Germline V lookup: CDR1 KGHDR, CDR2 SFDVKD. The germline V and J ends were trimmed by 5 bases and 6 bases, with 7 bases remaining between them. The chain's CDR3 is CATSAGFNSPLHF. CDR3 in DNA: TGTGCCACCAGTGCGGGGTTTAATTCACCCCTCCACTTT.

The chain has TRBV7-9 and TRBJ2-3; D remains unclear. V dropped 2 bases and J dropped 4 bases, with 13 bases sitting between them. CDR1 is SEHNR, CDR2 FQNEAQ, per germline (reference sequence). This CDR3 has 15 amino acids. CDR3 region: CASSLPGGIPDTQYF. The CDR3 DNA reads TGTGCCAGCAGCTTACCCGGTGGTATTCCAGATACGCAGTATTTT.

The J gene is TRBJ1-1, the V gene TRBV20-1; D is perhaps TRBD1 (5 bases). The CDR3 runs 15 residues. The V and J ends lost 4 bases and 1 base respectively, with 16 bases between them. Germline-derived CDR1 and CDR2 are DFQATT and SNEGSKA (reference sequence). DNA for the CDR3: TGCAGTGCTAACAGCCCGTCGACAGAGAACACTGAAGCTTTCTTT. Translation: CSANSPSTENTEAFF.

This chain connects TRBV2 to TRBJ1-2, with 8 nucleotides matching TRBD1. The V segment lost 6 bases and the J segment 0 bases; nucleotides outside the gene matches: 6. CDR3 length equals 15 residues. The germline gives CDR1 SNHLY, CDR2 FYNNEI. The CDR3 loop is CASSATGEANYGYTF. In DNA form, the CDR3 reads TGTGCCAGCAGCGCGACAGGGGAAGCTAACTATGGCTACACCTTC. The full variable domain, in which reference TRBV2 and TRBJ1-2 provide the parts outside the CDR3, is EPEVTQTPSHQVTQMGQEVILRCVPISNHLYFYWYRQILGQKVEFLVSFYNNEISEKSEIFDDQFSVERPDGSNFTLKIRSTKLEDSAMYFCASSATGEANYGYTFGSGTRLTVV.

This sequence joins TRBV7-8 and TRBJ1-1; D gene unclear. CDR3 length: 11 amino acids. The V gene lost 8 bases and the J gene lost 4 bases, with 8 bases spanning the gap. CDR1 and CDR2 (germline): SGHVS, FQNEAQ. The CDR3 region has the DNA TGTGCCAGCGTATTCGGCACTGAAGCTTTCTTT. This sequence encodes CASVFGTEAFF. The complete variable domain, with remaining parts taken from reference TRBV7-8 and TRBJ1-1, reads GAGVSQSPRYKVAKRGQDVALRCDPISGHVSLFWYQQALGQGPEFLTYFQNEAQLDKSGLPSDRFFAERPEGSVSTLKIQRTQQEDSAVYLCASVFGTEAFFGQGTRLTVV.

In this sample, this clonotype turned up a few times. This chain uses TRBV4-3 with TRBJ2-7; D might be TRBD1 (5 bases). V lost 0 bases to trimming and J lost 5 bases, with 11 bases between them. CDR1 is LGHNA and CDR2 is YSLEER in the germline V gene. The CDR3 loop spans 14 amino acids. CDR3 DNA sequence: TGCGCCAGCAGCCAAGAAAGGGGATCCCACGAGCAGTACTTC. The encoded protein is CASSQERGSHEQYF.